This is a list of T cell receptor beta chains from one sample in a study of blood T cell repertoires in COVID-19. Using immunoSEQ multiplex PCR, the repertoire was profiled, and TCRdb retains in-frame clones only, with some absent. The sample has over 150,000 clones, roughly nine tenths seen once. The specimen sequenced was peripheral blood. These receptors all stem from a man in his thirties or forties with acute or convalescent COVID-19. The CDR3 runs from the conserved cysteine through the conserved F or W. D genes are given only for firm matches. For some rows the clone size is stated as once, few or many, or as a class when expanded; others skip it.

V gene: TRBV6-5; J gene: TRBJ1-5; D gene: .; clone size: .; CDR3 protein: CASSYASPNQPQHF; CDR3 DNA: TGTGCCAGCAGTTACGCGAGTCCTAATCAGCCCCAGCATTTT
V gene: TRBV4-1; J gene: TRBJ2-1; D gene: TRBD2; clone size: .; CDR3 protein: CASSQEDSGGYNEQFF; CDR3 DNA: TGCGCCAGCAGCCAAGAAGACAGCGGGGGGTACAATGAGCAGTTCTTC
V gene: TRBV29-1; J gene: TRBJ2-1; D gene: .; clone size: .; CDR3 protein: CSARTSGHFKFF; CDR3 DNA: TGCAGCGCCCGAACCAGCGGGCACTTCAAGTTCTTC
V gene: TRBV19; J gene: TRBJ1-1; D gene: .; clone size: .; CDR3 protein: CASSMDDRSLNTEAFF; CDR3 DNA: TGTGCCAGTAGTATGGACGACAGAAGCTTAAACACTGAAGCTTTCTTT
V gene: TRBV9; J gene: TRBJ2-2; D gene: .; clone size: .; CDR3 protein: CASSVISSLNTGELFF; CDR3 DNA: TGTGCCAGCAGCGTTATATCTTCTTTAAACACCGGGGAGCTGTTTTTT
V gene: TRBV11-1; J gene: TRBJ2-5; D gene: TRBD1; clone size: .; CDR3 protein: CASSRQGPGTQYF; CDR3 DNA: TGTGCCAGCAGTCGACAGGGCCCAGGGACCCAGTACTTC
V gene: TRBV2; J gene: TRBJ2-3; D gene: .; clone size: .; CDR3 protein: CASSEGWGREDTQYF; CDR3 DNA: TGTGCCAGCAGTGAGGGATGGGGGCGAGAAGATACGCAGTATTTT
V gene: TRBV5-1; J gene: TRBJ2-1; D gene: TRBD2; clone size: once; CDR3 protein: CASSSGLAGGDEQFF; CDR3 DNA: TGCGCCAGCAGCTCAGGACTAGCGGGAGGAGATGAGCAGTTCTTC
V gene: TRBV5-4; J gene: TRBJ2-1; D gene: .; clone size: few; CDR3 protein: CASSPSAAYNEQFF; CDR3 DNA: TGTGCCAGCAGCCCCTCAGCGGCCTACAATGAGCAGTTCTTC
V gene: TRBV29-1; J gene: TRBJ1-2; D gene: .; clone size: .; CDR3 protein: CSVEGGGYTF; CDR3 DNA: TGCAGCGTTGAAGGAGGGGGCTACACCTTC
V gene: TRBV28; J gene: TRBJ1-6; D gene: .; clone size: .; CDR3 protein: CASSLRQGVNSPLHF; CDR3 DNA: TGTGCCAGCAGTTTAAGGCAGGGTGTTAATTCACCCCTCCACTTT
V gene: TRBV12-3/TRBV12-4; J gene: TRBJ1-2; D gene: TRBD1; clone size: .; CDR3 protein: CASSPGTDYGYTF; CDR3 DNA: TGTGCCAGCAGTCCCGGGACAGACTATGGCTACACCTTC
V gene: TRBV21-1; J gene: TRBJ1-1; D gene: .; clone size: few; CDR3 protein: CASSNLREGNTEAFF; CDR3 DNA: TGTGCCAGCAGCAATCTGAGGGAAGGGAACACTGAAGCTTTCTTT
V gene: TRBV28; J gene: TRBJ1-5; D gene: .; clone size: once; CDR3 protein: CASTPSQGSVQPQHF; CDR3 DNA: TGTGCCAGCACGCCTTCCCAGGGGTCAGTTCAGCCCCAGCATTTT
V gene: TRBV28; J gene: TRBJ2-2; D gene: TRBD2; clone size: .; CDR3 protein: CASSPPNLLAGAGELFF; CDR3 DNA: TGTGCCAGCAGTCCGCCAAACCTGCTAGCGGGAGCCGGGGAGCTGTTTTTT
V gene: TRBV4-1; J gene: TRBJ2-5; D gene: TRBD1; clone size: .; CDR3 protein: CASSQARQGAETQYF; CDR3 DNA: TGCGCCAGCAGCCAAGCCCGACAGGGGGCAGAGACCCAGTACTTC